These 27 T cell receptor beta chains came from one sample sequenced in a study of shared clonotypes between healthy human individuals. Naive CD8 isolation took CD45RO-negative cells positively selected for CCR7 and excluded terminally differentiated effector memory CD45RA+ cells. The protocol was immunoSEQ multiplex PCR, while the TCRdb copy is restricted to in-frame clones and leaves out a portion. The repertoire holds 1.5 million to 2.5 million clones, with roughly 94% as singletons. Sequenced material: naive CD8+ T cells sorted from blood. These receptor sequences come from a man aged 18 to 35 in good health.

The chain joins TRBV29-1 to TRBJ2-5, with D unresolved. The CDR3 sequence is 18 residues long. Between the trimmed V and J ends, which lost 0 bases and 2 bases, there was a span of 22 bases. Per germline, CDR1 SQVTM and CDR2 ANQGSEA. CDR3 sequence (DNA): TGCAGCGTTGAAGAGAGGCGGCCCATGCCCATAGGACAAGAGACCCAGTACTTC. This translates into CSVEERRPMPIGQETQYF.

V and J are TRBV7-9 and TRBJ2-5; D not resolved. Trimming cost V 5 bases and J 3 bases, with 13 bases left between them. Germline V lookup: CDR1 SEHNR, CDR2 FQNEAQ (reference sequence). The CDR3 consists of 14 residues. The CDR3 is CASSPGFGEETQYF. In nucleotides, the CDR3 is TGTGCCAGCAGCCCGGGCTTTGGGGAAGAGACCCAGTACTTC.

This clone was seen a single time. J is TRBJ2-5 and V is TRBV29-1, with D uncertain. This CDR3 is 13 amino acids long. CDR1 and CDR2 (germline): SQVTM, ANQGSEA. Trimming stripped 3 bases from V and 0 bases from J, with 8 bases between. The CDR3: CSVEEKYQETQYF. CDR3 DNA sequence: TGCAGCGTTGAGGAGAAGTACCAAGAGACCCAGTACTTC.

This chain uses TRBV9 with TRBJ1-3; D is perhaps TRBD1 (6 bases). The V and J ends lost 3 bases and 4 bases respectively, with 14 bases between them. The germline V gene has CDR1 SGDLS and CDR2 YYNGEE. The CDR3 sequence is 15 residues long. The chain's CDR3 is CASSAAGASGNTIYF. The CDR3 coding sequence is TGTGCCAGCAGCGCCGCAGGGGCCTCCGGAAACACCATATATTTT.

The chain recombines TRBV4-1 with TRBJ1-3, with TRBD1 as a possible D gene (6 bases). The CDR3 runs 17 residues. Trimming took off 1 base at V and 0 bases at J, with 13 bases between the two ends. CDR1 is MGHRA, CDR2 YSYEKL, per germline. Here the CDR3 DNA reads TGCGCCAGCAGCCAAGTGGACAGTCCCAGCTCTGGAAACACCATATATTTT. Its translation is CASSQVDSPSSGNTIYF.

The V and J genes are TRBV27 and TRBJ2-7, with 11 nucleotides matching TRBD2. Germline V lookup: CDR1 MNHEY, CDR2 SMNVEV (reference sequence). This CDR3 is built from 14 residues. The V gene end was trimmed by 8 bases and the J gene end by 4 bases; junction bases not matched to a gene: 7. The CDR3, as DNA: TGTGCCAGCCGGTCGACTAGCGGGGAGTACGAGCAGTACTTC. Amino acid sequence: CASRSTSGEYEQYF.

J is TRBJ2-3 and V is TRBV5-1; D possibly corresponds to TRBD2 (7 bases). The CDR3 has 17 residues. Germline V gene sequence: CDR1 SGHRS, CDR2 YFSETQ. Trimming took off 0 bases at V and 5 bases at J, with 19 bases between the two ends. CDR3 nucleotides: TGCGCCAGCAGCTTGGGGACCGGTCTCGGGGGGCTAGATACGCAGTATTTT. Protein sequence: CASSLGTGLGGLDTQYF.

The chain has TRBV5-6 and TRBJ1-2; TRBD1 is a possible D gene (6 bases). The ends were cut back, 4 bases at V and 6 bases at J, with 19 bases in the middle. The CDR3 is made up of 15 amino acids. CDR1 is SGHDT and CDR2 is YYEEEE in the germline V gene. The CDR3 here is CASSAYRDPFHGYTF. In nucleotides, the CDR3 is TGTGCCAGCAGCGCCTACAGGGATCCTTTTCATGGCTACACCTTC.

The genes are TRBV7-6 and TRBJ2-1, with 9 nucleotides matching TRBD2. The V and J ends lost 3 bases and 7 bases, in that order; junction bases with no gene match: 4. Germline V lookup: CDR1 SGHVS, CDR2 FNYEAQ. This CDR3 region has 14 residues. CDR3 region: CASSFSGSGNEQFF. The CDR3 DNA reads as TGTGCCAGCAGCTTTAGCGGGAGTGGGAATGAGCAGTTCTTC.

The gene calls are TRBV2 and TRBJ2-7, with D uncertain. The CDR3 covers 12 residues. The germline V gene encodes CDR1 SNHLY and CDR2 FYNNEI. Trimming shortened V by 5 bases and J by 2 bases, and 7 bases separated the two germline ends. CDR3 loop: CASSTIPYEQYF. The CDR3 nucleotides are TGTGCCAGCAGTACCATTCCCTACGAGCAGTACTTC.

V usage is TRBV6-5 and J usage is TRBJ2-1; 9 bases match TRBD2. The V and J ends lost 6 bases and 5 bases, in that order; junction bases with no gene match: 8. The CDR3 covers 15 residues. Germline CDR1 is MNHEY and CDR2 is SVGAGI. The CDR3 loop is CASSLSGSGHNEQFF. The CDR3 nucleotides are TGTGCCAGCAGCCTTAGCGGGAGTGGGCACAATGAGCAGTTCTTC.

The chain uses TRBV4-2 and TRBJ2-7, with a possible D match to TRBD2 (5 bases). V was shortened by 0 bases and J by 2 bases, with 11 bases between the two germline ends. CDR1 and CDR2 (germline): LGHNA, YNFKEQ. The CDR3 length is 15 residues. CDR3: CASSQDLGETYEQYF. CDR3 DNA: TGTGCCAGCAGCCAAGATCTCGGGGAGACCTACGAGCAGTACTTC.

The chain carries TRBV19 and TRBJ2-2; D unresolved. Germline lookup yields CDR1 LNHDA and CDR2 SQIVND (reference sequence). CDR3 size: 12 residues. The V and J ends lost 5 bases and 7 bases respectively, with 8 bases between them. The DNA for the CDR3 is TGTGCCAGTAGTTTGACTCGCGGGGAGCTGTTTTTT. Translation gives CASSLTRGELFF.

This clone was observed once. The gene calls are TRBV29-1 and TRBJ2-5, with TRBD1 as a possible D gene (6 bases). The length of the CDR3 is 13 residues. Per the germline V gene, CDR1 is SQVTM and CDR2 is ANQGSEA. V was clipped by 4 bases and J by 6 bases, with 15 bases between them. The CDR3 DNA reads as TGCAGCGTTGTTGGGGGCTACCTTCAGACCCAGTACTTC. Translated, it gives CSVVGGYLQTQYF.

V and J are TRBV4-1 and TRBJ2-7, with D possibly TRBD1 on 6 matching bases. The CDR3 extends over 18 amino acids. The germline V gene encodes CDR1 MGHRA and CDR2 YSYEKL. V shed 0 bases and J shed 4 bases, with 22 bases lying between them. CDR3 amino acids: CASSQDPTGKGAWYEQYF. The CDR3 DNA sequence: TGCGCCAGCAGCCAAGACCCTACAGGGAAGGGCGCTTGGTACGAGCAGTACTTC.

The V gene is TRBV7-8, the J gene TRBJ2-2, with 9 bases fitting TRBD2. This CDR3 has 14 amino acids. Trimming at V came to 2 bases and at J to 10 bases, leaving 5 bases not matched to a gene. Germline values: CDR1 SGHVS, CDR2 FQNEAQ. CDR3 in amino acids: CASSLSRLAAELFF. Here the CDR3 DNA reads TGTGCCAGCAGCTTATCTCGACTAGCGGCGGAGCTGTTTTTT.

The J gene is TRBJ1-1, the V gene TRBV19; no reliable D call. Germline V gives CDR1 LNHDA, CDR2 SQIVND (reference sequence). The CDR3 sequence is 13 residues long. Trimming left V 1 base short and J 3 bases short, with 6 bases between. The CDR3 loop reads CASSIGQYTEAFF. Written as DNA, the CDR3 is TGTGCCAGTAGTATAGGTCAGTACACTGAAGCTTTCTTT. Based on the CDR3 plus reference TRBV19 and TRBJ1-1, the full variable domain is DGGITQSPKYLFRKEGQNVTLSCEQNLNHDAMYWYRQDPGQGLRLIYYSQIVNDFQKGDIAEGYSVSREKKESFPLTVTSAQKNPTAFYLCASSIGQYTEAFFGQGTRLTVV.

Note on this clone: Other DNA sequences in this sample translate to the same CDR3. The J gene is TRBJ1-5, the V gene TRBV10-3; D call uncertain. V was shortened by 0 bases and J by 1 base, with 1 base between the two germline ends. Germline-derived CDR1 and CDR2 are ENHRY and SYGVKD. The length of the CDR3 is 13 residues. In DNA, the CDR3 is TGTGCCATCAGTGAGTCAAGCAATCAGCCCCAGCATTTT. It translates to CAISESSNQPQHF.

The chain joins TRBV4-1 to TRBJ1-6; D ambiguous. CDR1 and CDR2 (germline): MGHRA, YSYEKL. V dropped 0 bases and J dropped 8 bases, with 17 bases sitting between them. The CDR3 has 17 residues. CDR3: CASSQEVAGGWDSPLHF. The CDR3 DNA reads TGCGCCAGCAGCCAAGAAGTTGCAGGTGGATGGGATTCACCCCTCCACTTT.

The rearrangement joins TRBV2 to TRBJ2-1; 9 bases match TRBD2. Germline V gene data show CDR1 as SNHLY and CDR2 as FYNNEI. The CDR3 sequence is 18 residues long. V lost 6 bases to trimming and J lost 3 bases; unmatched junction nucleotides: 15. The CDR3 DNA sequence: TGTGCCAGCAGCCATGCGAAGGGACTAGCTAACTACTACAATGAGCAGTTCTTC. Translated, it gives CASSHAKGLANYYNEQFF. Variable domain in full (rest from reference TRBV2 and TRBJ2-1): EPEVTQTPSHQVTQMGQEVILRCVPISNHLYFYWYRQILGQKVEFLVSFYNNEISEKSEIFDDQFSVERPDGSNFTLKIRSTKLEDSAMYFCASSHAKGLANYYNEQFFGPGTRLTVL.

The chain combines TRBV4-1 with TRBJ2-5; no reliable D call. Germline V gives CDR1 MGHRA, CDR2 YSYEKL. V lost 0 bases and J 5 bases, leaving 10 bases between the germline ends. This CDR3 spans 14 amino acids. The CDR3 DNA sequence: TGCGCCAGCAGCCAAGAAGGTGGAACGGAGACCCAGTACTTC. It yields the protein CASSQEGGTETQYF.

The chain links TRBV5-5 to TRBJ1-1, with 8 bases lining up with TRBD1. The V gene end was trimmed by 2 bases and the J gene end by 1 base; junction bases not matched to a gene: 7. This CDR3 region has 16 residues. Germline-derived CDR1 and CDR2 are SGHKS and YYEKEE (reference sequence). The CDR3 loop reads CASSFPRGRTNTEAFF. CDR3 coding DNA: TGTGCCAGCAGCTTTCCCAGGGGGCGTACGAACACTGAAGCTTTCTTT.

This clone has just one count. The rearrangement joins TRBV28 to TRBJ2-7; D is possibly TRBD2 (5 bases). CDR1 is MDHEN, CDR2 SYDVKM, per germline. This CDR3 is 16 amino acids long. V was pared by 5 bases and J by 0 bases, with 17 bases between. This CDR3 reads CASSPTASLNSYEQYF. Written as DNA, the CDR3 is TGTGCCAGCAGTCCCACCGCTAGCCTAAACTCCTACGAGCAGTACTTC.

The chain employs TRBV18 and TRBJ1-1, with D possibly TRBD1 on 6 matching bases. This CDR3 is built from 15 residues. Germline V gives CDR1 KGHSH, CDR2 LQKENI. With 2 bases removed from V and 1 base from J, the gap between germline ends came to 11 bases. CDR3 sequence reads: CASSPGGGPNTEAFF. CDR3 nucleotide sequence: TGTGCCAGCTCACCAGGGGGGGGCCCGAACACTGAAGCTTTCTTT.

The rearrangement uses TRBV5-5 and TRBJ2-7, with D unclear. The CDR3 sequence is 14 residues long. The ends were cut back, 0 bases at V and 5 bases at J, with 12 bases in the middle. Germline V gene sequence: CDR1 SGHKS, CDR2 YYEKEE (reference sequence). The CDR3 region has the DNA TGTGCCAGCAGCTTGGCCAACCAAGTTAACGAGCAGTACTTC. It specifies CASSLANQVNEQYF.

V usage is TRBV4-3 and J usage is TRBJ1-2, with D possibly TRBD1 on 5 matching bases. V dropped 0 bases and J dropped 3 bases, with 14 bases sitting between them. Germline CDR1 LGHNA, CDR2 YSLEER. CDR3 length: 16 amino acids. The CDR3 DNA is TGCGCCAGCAGCCAAGATTGGCAGGGAGGGGACTATGGCTACACCTTC. Translation: CASSQDWQGGDYGYTF.

CDR3 protein: CAWRGQEGSYEQYF. CDR3 coding DNA: TGTGCCTGGCGTGGACAGGAAGGGTCCTACGAGCAGTACTTC. The chain carries TRBV30 and TRBJ2-7; 7 bases align to TRBD1. Trimming at V came to 5 bases and at J to 1 base, leaving 8 bases not matched to a gene. Germline lookup yields CDR1 GTSNPN and CDR2 SVGIG (reference sequence). The CDR3 is 14 residues long.